Below are 29 T cell receptor beta chains sequenced from a single sample in a study of shared clonotypes between healthy human individuals. TCRdb's copy holds only in-frame clones and misses some; the assay was immunoSEQ multiplex PCR. The sample yields around 1.6 million clones, 98% seen once. The sequencing input was naive CD4+ T cells sorted from blood. Subset in this sample: CD45RA+ positively selected. The receptors were sampled from a man aged 25 to 40 in good health.

The CDR3 sequence: CASSLGAGRGGYTF. CDR3 DNA sequence: TGCGCCAGCAGCTTGGGTGCGGGCAGAGGAGGCTACACCTTC. The chain employs TRBV5-1 and TRBJ1-2; D gene unclear. Deletions cut 0 bases from V and 8 bases from J, with 14 bases between. This CDR3 contains 14 residues. From germline, CDR1 is SGHRS and CDR2 YFSETQ.

The chain has TRBV11-2 and TRBJ2-7; weak D call: TRBD2 (7 bases). Per the germline V gene, CDR1 is SGHAT and CDR2 is FQNNGV. The germline V and J ends were trimmed by 5 bases and 3 bases, with 20 bases remaining between them. CDR3 length: 16 residues. The CDR3 coding sequence is TGTGCCAGCAGCCAACGTTTTGGGGGGGGCTTCTACGAGCAGTACTTC. Its protein product is CASSQRFGGGFYEQYF.

The chain uses TRBV5-8 and TRBJ2-3; D is ambiguous. CDR3 size: 13 residues. The V gene's germline CDR1 is SGHTS and CDR2 YDEGEE. Trimming removed 4 bases at V and 0 bases at J, with 6 bases between. The CDR3 coding sequence is TGTGCCAGCAGCCTCCGAAGCACAGATACGCAGTATTTT. Protein product: CASSLRSTDTQYF. Combining the CDR3 with reference TRBV5-8 and TRBJ2-3 gives the whole variable domain EAGVTQSPTHLIKTRGQQATLRCSPISGHTSVYWYQQALGLGLQFLLWYDEGEERNRGNFPPRFSGRQFPNYSSELNVNALELEDSALYLCASSLRSTDTQYFGPGTRLTVL.

To note about this clone: The sample holds other DNA sequences that translate to the same CDR3. CDR3 coding DNA: TGCGCCAGCAGCTTAAGTTCTGGGGCCAACGTCCTGACTTTC. It is translated as CASSLSSGANVLTF. The V call is TRBV5-1, the J call TRBJ2-6; D unclear. The CDR3 loop spans 14 amino acids. The V end was cut by 2 bases, the J end by 1 base, with 4 bases between. Looked up from germline, CDR1 is SGHRS and CDR2 is YFSETQ.

The chain carries TRBV19 and TRBJ1-1, with D tentatively TRBD1 (6 bases). Germline assignment: CDR1 LNHDA and CDR2 SQIVND (reference sequence). The CDR3 consists of 14 residues. Deletions cut 3 bases from V and 4 bases from J, with 12 bases between. The CDR3 region is CASSIKTGSTEAFF. The DNA for the CDR3 is TGTGCCAGTAGTATCAAGACAGGAAGCACTGAAGCTTTCTTT.

The genes are TRBV11-2 and TRBJ2-2; possible D gene TRBD2, 5 bases. The CDR3 has 14 amino acids. V was trimmed by 3 bases and J by 6 bases, leaving 11 bases between them. Germline CDR1 reads SGHAT; CDR2 reads FQNNGV. The chain's CDR3 is CASSFTGSSGELFF. The CDR3 region has the DNA TGTGCCAGCAGCTTTACGGGGTCTTCCGGGGAGCTGTTTTTT.

The rearrangement links TRBV29-1 to TRBJ2-5; no clear D. Germline assignment: CDR1 SQVTM and CDR2 ANQGSEA. Trimming took off 7 bases at V and 0 bases at J, with 12 bases between the two ends. This CDR3 comprises 13 residues. The CDR3 is CSAHKGYQETQYF. The CDR3 DNA follows: TGCAGCGCCCACAAAGGGTACCAAGAGACCCAGTACTTC.

The CDR3 nucleotides are TGTGCCAGCAGGGACCCAGGGGGCGCCAAAAACATTCAGTACTTC. Its translation is CASRDPGGAKNIQYF. The V gene is TRBV6-1, the J gene TRBJ2-4; 8 nucleotides agree with TRBD1. Germline CDR1 reads MNHNS; CDR2 reads SASEGT. CDR3 length equals 15 residues. Trimming at V came to 6 bases and at J to 1 base, leaving 5 bases not matched to a gene.

This chain links TRBV11-2 with TRBJ2-1; TRBD2 agrees at 9 bases. V lost 6 bases and J lost 14; bases outside the gene matches: 11. In germline, CDR1 is SGHAT, CDR2 FQNNGV. The CDR3 runs to 13 residues. The CDR3 coding sequence is TGTGCCAGCAGTCATCCCGCGGGGGGGAGGGAGTTCTTC. Translation gives CASSHPAGGREFF.

As regards this clone: Distinct nucleotide sequences in the sample also encode this CDR3. CDR3 protein: CASSLDRNNEQFF. In nucleotides, the CDR3 is TGTGCCAGCAGCTTAGACAGAAACAATGAGCAGTTCTTC. V gene TRBV11-2 combines with J gene TRBJ2-1; D not certain. In germline, CDR1 is SGHAT, CDR2 FQNNGV. The CDR3 has 13 amino acids. V dropped 0 bases and J dropped 5 bases, with 5 bases sitting between them. The entire variable domain, with the rest obtained from reference TRBV11-2 and TRBJ2-1, is as follows: EAGVAQSPRYKIIEKRQSVAFWCNPISGHATLYWYQQILGQGPKLLIQFQNNGVVDDSQLPKDRFSAERLKGVDSTLKIQPAKLEDSAVYLCASSLDRNNEQFFGPGTRLTVL.

This rearrangement joins TRBV10-2 to TRBJ2-7; TRBD2 aligns across 14 bases. The CDR3 is 15 amino acids. V was clipped by 2 bases and J by 5 bases; unmatched bases: 2. The germline V gene has CDR1 WSHSY and CDR2 SAAADI. CDR3 amino acids: CASSETGLAGDEQYF. CDR3 coding DNA: TGCGCCAGCAGTGAGACGGGACTAGCGGGAGACGAGCAGTACTTC.

Concerning this clone itself: The identical CDR3 is also encoded by other nucleotide sequences in the sample. This chain connects TRBV12-5 to TRBJ1-1; D gene unclear. The CDR3 runs 12 residues. V lost 5 bases and J 2 bases, leaving 6 bases between the germline ends. CDR1 LGHNT and CDR2 FRNRAP come from the germline V gene. In DNA form, the CDR3 reads TGTGCTAGTGGTCTCGGAAACACTGAAGCTTTCTTT. Protein: CASGLGNTEAFF.

This sequence joins TRBV7-9 and TRBJ2-5; 10 bases match TRBD2. Germline CDR1 and CDR2: SEHNR and FQNEAQ (reference sequence). CDR3 length: 15 amino acids. The J segment lost 5 bases and the V segment lost 3 bases, leaving 6 bases of the junction unmatched. CDR3 amino acids: CASSFLAGEKETQYF. The CDR3 coding sequence is TGTGCCAGCAGCTTCCTAGCGGGAGAGAAGGAGACCCAGTACTTC.

The table lists this clone with a count of one. The V gene is TRBV28, the J gene TRBJ1-4; TRBD1 is a possible D gene (6 bases). Germline V gives CDR1 MDHEN, CDR2 SYDVKM. V dropped 10 bases and J dropped 7 bases, with 13 bases sitting between them. The CDR3 loop spans 12 amino acids. The chain's CDR3 is CATSGDGEKLFF. The DNA of the CDR3 is TGTGCCACCTCAGGGGATGGTGAAAAACTGTTTTTT.

V and J are TRBV18 and TRBJ1-2; D unclear. The germline V gene encodes CDR1 KGHSH and CDR2 LQKENI. CDR3 size: 13 residues. Trimming pared 2 bases from V and 6 bases from J, leaving 10 bases between. The CDR3 DNA follows: TGTGCCAGCTCACCAGGCCTGCCGGATGGCTACACCTTC. This encodes CASSPGLPDGYTF.

The J gene is TRBJ2-7, the V gene TRBV18; 7 bases agree with TRBD1. This CDR3 is 14 amino acids long. The V gene's germline CDR1 is KGHSH and CDR2 LQKENI. J gave up 3 bases and V 6 bases, and 8 bases lay outside the gene matches. CDR3 in amino acids: CASSPGTVLYEQYF. The CDR3 nucleotides read TGTGCCAGCTCCCCTGGGACAGTCCTCTACGAGCAGTACTTC.

The gene calls are TRBV28 and TRBJ1-3; possibly TRBD1 for D (5 bases). The germline gives CDR1 MDHEN, CDR2 SYDVKM. The length of the CDR3 is 14 residues. Trimming pared 4 bases from V and 3 bases from J, leaving 10 bases between. The CDR3 sequence is CASSSRDRGNTIYF. DNA of the CDR3: TGTGCCAGCAGTTCCCGGGACCGTGGAAACACCATATATTTT.

With respect to this clone: Sequence at one end of the junction differs from germline and may be a read error. The rearrangement joins TRBV29-1 to TRBJ2-7; TRBD2 agrees at 8 bases. This CDR3 has 13 amino acids. CDR1 and CDR2 from the germline V gene are SQVTM and ANQGSEA. The chain's CDR3 is CSVEWGPERGPDF. The CDR3, as DNA: TGCAGCGTTGAATGGGGACCGGAGCGGGGGCCTGACTTC.

This clone has a single count. The chain is built from TRBV7-9 and TRBJ2-1; possibly TRBD2 for D (5 bases). Trimming took 1 base from V and 5 from J, leaving 15 bases between them. The length of the CDR3 is 16 residues. Germline-derived CDR1 and CDR2 are SEHNR and FQNEAQ (reference sequence). Here the CDR3 reads CASSLGSGLINNEQFF. The CDR3 nucleotides are TGTGCCAGCAGCTTAGGGTCCGGACTCATAAACAATGAGCAGTTCTTC.

The V gene is TRBV14, the J gene TRBJ2-1, with TRBD2 matching over 11 bases. In germline, CDR1 is SGHDN, CDR2 FVKESK. V was clipped by 3 bases and J by 8 bases; unmatched bases: 9. There are 16 residues in the CDR3. The CDR3 DNA reads TGTGCCAGCAGCCAGGGACTAGCGGTACCCAGGTATGAGCAGTTCTTC. Translating gives CASSQGLAVPRYEQFF.

V and J are TRBV10-3 and TRBJ2-2; D might be TRBD2 (5 bases). Per germline, CDR1 ENHRY and CDR2 SYGVKD. This CDR3 has 16 residues. Trimming pared 6 bases from V and 1 base from J, leaving 15 bases between. The CDR3 here is CAISVGGSMNTGELFF. The CDR3 DNA sequence: TGTGCCATCAGCGTCGGCGGGTCAATGAACACCGGGGAGCTGTTTTTT.

The count of this clone is one. V gene TRBV16 combines with J gene TRBJ1-5, with 8 bases fitting TRBD1. This CDR3 has 15 residues. Losses at the gene ends were 1 base for V and 5 bases for J; bases not matched to a gene: 4. Germline values: CDR1 KGHSY, CDR2 FQNENV. The CDR3 is CASSQFSQGDQPQHF. The DNA of the CDR3 is TGTGCCAGCAGCCAATTTTCACAGGGGGATCAGCCCCAGCATTTT.

This clone is a singleton in its sample. The rearrangement links TRBV11-3 to TRBJ2-7, with TRBD1 as a possible D gene (5 bases). CDR1 is SGHNT and CDR2 is YENEEA in the germline V gene. V was cut by 2 bases and J by 3 bases, with 5 bases left in between. There are 12 residues in the CDR3. CDR3 nucleotides: TGTGCCAGCAGCTTAACAGGCTACGAGCAGTACTTC. Amino acids: CASSLTGYEQYF.

As DNA, the CDR3 is TGTGCCACCAGGGACAGTCGCACAGATACGCAGTATTTT. This sequence encodes CATRDSRTDTQYF. The chain couples TRBV19 to TRBJ2-3; 7 nucleotides agree with TRBD1. The CDR3 spans 13 residues. V trimming: 10 bases; J trimming: 1 base; junction bases outside the gene matches: 5. Looked up from germline, CDR1 is LNHDA and CDR2 is SQIVND (reference sequence).

V gene TRBV7-2 combines with J gene TRBJ2-7, with D perhaps matching TRBD1 or TRBD2 (5 bases each). The germline gives CDR1 SGHTA, CDR2 FQGNSA. The V end lost 2 bases, the J end lost 4 bases, and 15 bases lay between the germline ends. The CDR3 consists of 15 residues. CDR3 in DNA: TGTGCCAGCAGCTTAAGGGACGGCCGGCGGTACGAGCAGTACTTC. Its protein is CASSLRDGRRYEQYF.

Turning to this clone: Other nucleotide sequences from this sample produce the same CDR3. V usage is TRBV10-3 and J usage is TRBJ2-7, with D uncertain. This CDR3 has 14 amino acids. Germline assignment: CDR1 ENHRY and CDR2 SYGVKD. With 0 bases removed from V and 1 base from J, the gap between germline ends came to 7 bases. In DNA form, the CDR3 reads TGTGCCATCAGTGAGTCAAGGGATTCCTACGAGCAGTACTTC. It encodes CAISESRDSYEQYF.

For the CDR3, the DNA is TGTGCCAGCAGCTTGGGAGGGACAGGGCTAAGCTCCTACAATGAGCAGTTCTTC. Its protein product is CASSLGGTGLSSYNEQFF. V and J are TRBV5-4 and TRBJ2-1, with 9 positions matching TRBD1. Germline V gives CDR1 SGHNT, CDR2 YYREEE (reference sequence). The CDR3 loop spans 18 amino acids. Losses at the gene ends were 0 bases for V and 0 bases for J; bases not matched to a gene: 7.

The chain is built from TRBV28 and TRBJ1-1; 7 bases match TRBD1. The CDR3 has 12 amino acids. CDR1 and CDR2 from the germline V gene are MDHEN and SYDVKM. The ends lost 9 bases at V and 5 bases at J; junction bases unmatched: 6. The CDR3 sequence is CASRQGRTEAFF. CDR3 sequence (DNA): TGTGCCAGTAGACAGGGTCGGACTGAAGCTTTCTTT. The complete variable domain, with remaining parts taken from reference TRBV28 and TRBJ1-1, reads DVKVTQSSRYLVKRTGEKVFLECVQDMDHENMFWYRQDPGLGLRLIYFSYDVKMKEKGDIPEGYSVSREKKERFSLILESASTNQTSMYLCASRQGRTEAFFGQGTRLTVV.

The chain uses TRBV6-5 and TRBJ1-2, with D possibly TRBD1 on 6 matching bases. Trimming pared 0 bases from V and 8 bases from J, leaving 19 bases between. Germline values: CDR1 MNHEY, CDR2 SVGAGI. This CDR3 is built from 16 residues. The DNA of the CDR3 is TGTGCCAGCAGTTACTCCCTCGCGGGGGCTAGGAGGGGCTACACCTTC. This sequence encodes CASSYSLAGARRGYTF.